This TCR beta chain was captured in a study of blood T cell repertoires in COVID-19. Study-wide background: Some COVID-19 samples were acute and others convalescent; all came from the United States, Italy and Spain. T cells, B-cell-depleted T cells, or PBMCs provided the cDNA or gDNA that served as material.

The authors' processing: Amplified reference gene primers provided the basis for estimating nucleated cell counts. The assay was immunoSEQ multiplex PCR, and TCRdb's table has in-frame clones only and misses some. That table is the source of V, J and clone size, and D and trimming were worked out from the DNA. The sample consists of around 110,000 clones, around four fifths of them appearing once. CDR3 length equals 13 residues. V was pared by 6 bases and J by 9 bases, with 6 bases of the junction left unmatched. Sequenced material: peripheral blood. This clonotype was obtained from a man younger than 40 with acute or convalescent COVID-19. The J gene is TRBJ2-1, the V gene TRBV12-3 or TRBV12-4, with 9 bases aligning to TRBD2. CDR3 amino acids: CASSTIAGVEQFF. The CDR3 DNA is TGTGCCAGCAGCACTATAGCGGGGGTTGAGCAGTTCTTC.